The 15 T cell receptor beta chains below were found in one sample sequenced in a study of shared clonotypes between healthy human individuals. Using immunoSEQ multiplex PCR, the repertoire was profiled, and TCRdb retains in-frame clones only, with some absent. This table has about 1.1 million clones, approximately 80% appearing once. The material sequenced was memory CD4+ T cells from PBMCs. Subset described: CD45RA-negative fraction. The receptors originated from a man aged 18 to 30 in good health. Some clones in this sample may be carry-over from other donors' samples.

This clone appeared a single time. CDR3 DNA sequence: TGTGCCAGCAGCCCCCGGACAGGGACAATGTTGTACGAGCAGTACTTC. Protein: CASSPRTGTMLYEQYF. The chain joins TRBV7-8 to TRBJ2-7; TRBD1 aligns across 8 bases. CDR1 and CDR2 (germline): SGHVS, FQNEAQ. J was trimmed by 4 bases and V by 5 bases; bases with no gene match: 13. The CDR3 extends over 16 amino acids. The whole variable domain, remainder taken from reference TRBV7-8 and TRBJ2-7, is GAGVSQSPRYKVAKRGQDVALRCDPISGHVSLFWYQQALGQGPEFLTYFQNEAQLDKSGLPSDRFFAERPEGSVSTLKIQRTQQEDSAVYLCASSPRTGTMLYEQYFGPGTRLTVT.

The chain combines TRBV10-3 with TRBJ2-1; 9 nucleotides line up with TRBD2. Looked up from germline, CDR1 is ENHRY and CDR2 is SYGVKD. V shed 3 bases and J 7 bases; nucleotides not matched to a gene: 4. The CDR3 has 14 residues. The CDR3 coding sequence is TGTGCCATCAGTGACAGCGGGAGGCCAAATGAGCAGTTCTTC. It yields the protein CAISDSGRPNEQFF.

The chain couples TRBV5-5 to TRBJ1-1; D gene uncertain. The CDR3 is 14 amino acids. Trimming removed 2 bases from V and 0 bases from J, with 8 bases in between. The germline gives CDR1 SGHKS, CDR2 YYEKEE (reference sequence). The CDR3 nucleotides read TGTGCCAGCAGCTTTAACAGATTGAACACTGAAGCTTTCTTT. Amino acids: CASSFNRLNTEAFF.

V gene TRBV11-3 combines with J gene TRBJ2-1; 7 bases are a match to TRBD1. CDR1 SGHNT and CDR2 YENEEA come from the germline V gene. Germline trimming cut 5 bases from V and 12 bases from J; bases unmatched to any gene: 10. The CDR3 sequence is 13 residues long. In nucleotides, the CDR3 is TGTGCCAGCAGCCGGGACAGCAGCTCTGGGCAGTTCTTC. Amino acids: CASSRDSSSGQFF.

The chain has TRBV23-1 and TRBJ2-7; D gene uncertain. TRBV23-1 belongs to the ORF category, with a function that is uncertain. Trimming removed 0 bases from V and 2 bases from J, with 14 bases in between. The length of the CDR3 is 16 residues. The CDR3 region has the DNA TGCGCCAGCAGTCAATCATCTCCAGGTCCTACCTACGAGCAGTACTTC. Amino acid sequence: CASSQSSPGPTYEQYF.

This chain joins TRBV19 and TRBJ2-3; TRBD2 matches at 14 bases. CDR1 and CDR2 from the germline V gene are LNHDA and SQIVND (reference sequence). Unmatched junction bases numbered 14, after V lost 6 bases and J lost 3 bases. The CDR3 is 19 residues long. Here the CDR3 DNA reads TGTGCCAGTAGCGTGGAGGGACTAGCGGGAGCGTATGGGACAGATACGCAGTATTTT. Residues: CASSVEGLAGAYGTDTQYF.

The gene calls are TRBV5-4 and TRBJ2-5; D not resolved. The V end was cut by 5 bases, the J end by 0 bases, with 11 bases between. This CDR3 region has 14 residues. Germline V gives CDR1 SGHNT, CDR2 YYREEE (reference sequence). In DNA, the CDR3 is TGTGCCAGCAGGCCCAACAAGTACCAAGAGACCCAGTACTTC. Its protein is CASRPNKYQETQYF.

V gene TRBV18 combines with J gene TRBJ2-6; TRBD1 agrees at 8 bases. The CDR3 contains 15 residues. Germline CDR1 reads KGHSH; CDR2 reads LQKENI. The CDR3 nucleotides read TGTGCAGTCTCCAGGGGGCAGATTGGGGCCAACGTCCTGACTTTC. Encoded protein: CAVSRGQIGANVLTF.

The rearrangement links TRBV11-2 to TRBJ1-2; 8 bases map to TRBD1. Germline V CDR1 and CDR2: SGHAT, FQNNGV. The CDR3 totals 16 residues. J was trimmed by 2 bases and V by 5 bases; bases with no gene match: 10. CDR3 sequence (DNA): TGTGCCAGCAGCCCTGTTTCGGACAGGGTGAACTATGGCTACACCTTC. It specifies CASSPVSDRVNYGYTF.

The genes are TRBV4-2 and TRBJ2-1; D unclear. This CDR3 has 15 amino acids. CDR1 LGHNA and CDR2 YNFKEQ come from the germline V gene. Trimming cost V 0 bases and J 5 bases, with 11 bases left between them. CDR3 nucleotides: TGTGCCAGCAGCCAAGATCTCGCGCGCGACAATGAGCAGTTCTTC. As protein: CASSQDLARDNEQFF.

As for this clone: The same CDR3 arises from other DNA sequences in this sample as well. The chain combines TRBV6-5 with TRBJ1-4, with D unclear. V lost 5 bases, J lost 0 bases, and 10 bases lay in between. The CDR3 contains 15 residues. CDR1 is MNHEY, CDR2 SVGAGI, per germline. CDR3 in amino acids: CASSAGGATNEKLFF. The CDR3 bases are TGTGCCAGCAGTGCGGGCGGGGCAACTAATGAAAAACTGTTTTTT.

V usage is TRBV28 and J usage is TRBJ1-4; tentative D call: TRBD1 (5 bases). Germline CDR1 MDHEN, CDR2 SYDVKM. The ends were cut back, 5 bases at V and 8 bases at J, with 15 bases in the middle. The CDR3 contains 14 residues. The CDR3 DNA reads as TGTGCCAGCAGTCTCGTCCGGGGGGGAGAAAAACTGTTTTTT. This codes for CASSLVRGGEKLFF.

The chain carries TRBV4-3 and TRBJ1-4; D might be TRBD1 (5 bases). The CDR3 covers 17 residues. Deletions cut 4 bases from V and 0 bases from J, with 15 bases between. The V gene's germline CDR1 is LGHNA and CDR2 YSLEER. The CDR3 DNA follows: TGCGCCAGCAGCCTAGGGGCAGCCTTTGCAACTAATGAAAAACTGTTTTTT. It codes for CASSLGAAFATNEKLFF.

The chain recombines TRBV29-1 with TRBJ2-5; either TRBD1 or TRBD2 may fit D (6 bases each). Matching the DNA end better, TRBJ2-7 makes the J call doubtful. This CDR3 has 13 amino acids. Germline lookup yields CDR1 SQVTM and CDR2 ANQGSEA. The CDR3 DNA reads as TGCAGCGTGGGGGGCGGTATAAGCTACGAGCAGTACTTC. Amino acids: CSVGGGISYEQYF.

The table lists this clone with a count of one. This rearrangement joins TRBV27 to TRBJ2-3; D is unresolved. Germline V gene sequence: CDR1 MNHEY, CDR2 SMNVEV (reference sequence). This CDR3 has 13 residues. V lost 6 bases and J lost 4, with 11 bases in between. Written as DNA, the CDR3 is TGTGCCAGCAGGGACGGTGGGGCAGATACGCAGTATTTT. This encodes CASRDGGADTQYF.